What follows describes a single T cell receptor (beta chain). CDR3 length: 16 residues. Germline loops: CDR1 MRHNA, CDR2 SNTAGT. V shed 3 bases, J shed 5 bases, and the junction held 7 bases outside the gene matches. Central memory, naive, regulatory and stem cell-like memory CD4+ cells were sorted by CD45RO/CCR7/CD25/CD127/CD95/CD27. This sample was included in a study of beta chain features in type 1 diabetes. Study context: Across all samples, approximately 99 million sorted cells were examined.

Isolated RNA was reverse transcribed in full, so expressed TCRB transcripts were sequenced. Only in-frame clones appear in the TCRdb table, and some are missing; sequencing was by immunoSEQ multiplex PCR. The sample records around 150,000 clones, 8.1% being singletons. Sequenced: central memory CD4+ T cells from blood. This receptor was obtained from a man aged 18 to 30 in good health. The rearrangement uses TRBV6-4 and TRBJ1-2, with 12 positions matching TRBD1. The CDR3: CASSETPGQGAYGYTF. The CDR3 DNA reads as TGTGCCAGCAGTGAAACACCGGGACAGGGGGCGTATGGCTACACCTTC.